This T cell receptor (beta chain) was identified during a study of cytomegalovirus exposure and HLA in healthy donors. The PCR had 60 Vbeta and 13 Jbeta primers. This table comes from immunoSEQ multiplex PCR, and its TCRdb copy is limited to in-frame clones, with some not included. The sample lists around 150,000 clones, around 80% occurring once. V lost 2 bases, J lost 3 bases, and 11 bases lay in between. The CDR3 consists of 16 residues. Germline assignment: CDR1 MNHEY and CDR2 SVGAGI. This TCR came from a male donor in good health and CMV-seropositive. The sequencing sample was made of PBMCs. The V and J genes are TRBV6-5 and TRBJ2-6; a weak D match, TRBD1 (6 bases). The CDR3 region is CASSYQGGGGANVLTF. The CDR3 coding sequence is TGTGCCAGCAGTTACCAAGGGGGTGGTGGGGCCAACGTCCTGACTTTC.